This TCR beta chain was observed in a study of blood T cells in healthy people across ages. Findings of the study overall: A strong correlation between TCR beta diversity and naive T cell percentage was seen. Per-million-T-cell TCR beta diversity fell roughly linearly with age.

Alongside a J-beta primer mix, a sample-barcoded 5' primer served in a second PCR lasting about 7 to 11 cycles. TCRdb re-called the 5' RACE reads through MiXCR, storing one row per CDR3 protein. The table records 1.5 million to 2 million distinct CDR3 sequences, around half of them present only once. Many counts were recorded for this clonotype. Its antigen is unidentified. V was shortened by 8 bases and J by 2 bases, with 10 bases between the two germline ends. The CDR3 contains 12 residues. From germline, CDR1 is MNHEY and CDR2 SVGEGT. The J gene is TRBJ2-7, the V gene TRBV6-2 or TRBV6-3; no definite D call. The origin of this receptor is a middle-aged woman in good health. Sequenced: blood. CDR3 protein: CASSRTPYEQYF. The CDR3 bases are TGTGCCAGCTCTAGGACCCCCTACGAGCAGTACTTC.